These 3 T cell receptor beta chains originate from one sample sequenced in a study of control samples from healthy donors and cancer patients. Clones were read by immunoSEQ multiplex PCR, and TCRdb kept only the in-frame ones, dropping some. The sample holds 90,000 to 100,000 clones, roughly 78% seen once. Sequencing was done on a sample of blood. These receptors all stem from a man between 60 and 75 years old in good health.

The chain couples TRBV7-2 to TRBJ1-1; D unresolved. The length of the CDR3 is 13 residues. Between the trimmed V and J ends, which lost 0 bases and 11 bases, there was a span of 13 bases. Germline CDR1 and CDR2: SGHTA and FQGNSA. CDR3 DNA: TGTGCCAGCAGCTTAGCCGGGGTTTTTGACGCTTTCTTT. As protein: CASSLAGVFDAFF.

This chain joins TRBV20-1 and TRBJ1-6; tentatively, D is TRBD1 (5 bases). The V gene's germline CDR1 is DFQATT and CDR2 SNEGSKA (reference sequence). The CDR3 spans 15 residues. V was pared by 3 bases and J by 6 bases, with 15 bases between. CDR3 nucleotides: TGCAGTGCTAGTAATCAGGGTCTGGGTAATTCACCCCTCCACTTT. It is translated as CSASNQGLGNSPLHF.

This clone was counted only a few times. The chain couples TRBV5-3 to TRBJ1-3; D possibly corresponds to TRBD1 (6 bases). TRBV5-3 is designated an ORF whose function remains uncertain. The CDR3 is 15 residues long. V was cut by 6 bases and J by 5 bases, with 18 bases left in between. The CDR3 DNA follows: TGTGCCAGAATCTTTAAACAGGGAGTTAGAAACACCATATATTTT. It translates to CARIFKQGVRNTIYF.